The 25 T cell receptor beta chains presented below share a single source sample, sequenced in a study of cytomegalovirus exposure and HLA in healthy donors. The PCR made use of 60 Vbeta and 13 Jbeta primers. Sequenced by immunoSEQ multiplex PCR; TCRdb stores in-frame clones only, minus some. This repertoire shows roughly 99,000 clones, approximately 74% found once; its top ten account for about 14%. Source material: PBMCs. The receptors were sampled from a woman between 40 and 50 years old in good health and CMV-seropositive.

The table lists this clone with a count of one. The chain employs TRBV5-1 and TRBJ1-2, with D possibly matching TRBD1 (5 bases). This CDR3 region has 14 residues. V was pared by 0 bases and J by 2 bases, with 8 bases between. Germline V gene sequence: CDR1 SGHRS, CDR2 YFSETQ. CDR3 residues: CASSLEAGNYGYTF. CDR3 bases: TGCGCCAGCAGCTTGGAAGCAGGGAACTATGGCTACACCTTC.

The rearrangement links TRBV7-9 to TRBJ2-1; TRBD2 matches 7 bases. V trimming: 3 bases; J trimming: 6 bases; junction bases outside the gene matches: 2. CDR1 and CDR2 (germline): SEHNR, FQNEAQ (reference sequence). The CDR3 covers 13 residues. This CDR3 reads CASSFSGFNEQFF. The CDR3 DNA reads as TGTGCCAGCAGCTTTAGCGGGTTCAATGAGCAGTTCTTC.

The chain combines TRBV30 with TRBJ1-6, with D perhaps matching TRBD1 (5 bases). Germline-derived CDR1 and CDR2 are GTSNPN and SVGIG (reference sequence). V shed 6 bases and J shed 10 bases, with 19 bases lying between them. The CDR3 covers 14 residues. This chain's CDR3 is CACLRRAGLSPLHF. CDR3 in DNA: TGTGCCTGCCTCAGGAGGGCAGGGTTGTCACCCCTCCACTTT.

The chain joins TRBV9 to TRBJ2-3; a weak D match, TRBD2 (6 bases). The CDR3 extends over 15 amino acids. V lost 0 bases to trimming and J lost 2 bases, with 10 bases between them. The germline V gene has CDR1 SGDLS and CDR2 YYNGEE. The CDR3 spells CASSVDSGVTDTQYF. CDR3 DNA sequence: TGTGCCAGCAGCGTAGATAGCGGCGTCACAGATACGCAGTATTTT.

This chain joins TRBV5-1 and TRBJ1-2; tentative D call: TRBD1 (6 bases). Germline V gives CDR1 SGHRS, CDR2 YFSETQ. Trimming took 6 bases from V and 4 from J, leaving 13 bases between them. This CDR3 is 13 amino acids long. The CDR3: CASKAGGPYGYTF. In DNA form, the CDR3 reads TGCGCCAGCAAAGCCGGGGGGCCCTATGGCTACACCTTC.

This chain links TRBV2 with TRBJ2-5; D is undetermined. In germline, CDR1 is SNHLY, CDR2 FYNNEI. The CDR3 has 11 amino acids. V was trimmed by 8 bases and J by 5 bases, leaving 9 bases between them. CDR3 nucleotides: TGTGCCAGCCAGACGAGGGAGACCCAGTACTTC. This translates into CASQTRETQYF.

This clone was seen only once. The V and J genes are TRBV5-6 and TRBJ2-5, with D tentatively TRBD2 (5 bases). CDR3 length equals 13 residues. Trimming removed 5 bases at V and 2 bases at J, with 10 bases between. CDR1 SGHDT and CDR2 YYEEEE come from the germline V gene. The CDR3 here is CASSPDSQETQYF. DNA of the CDR3: TGTGCCAGCAGTCCGGACTCTCAAGAGACCCAGTACTTC.

This clone was counted once. This chain links TRBV7-2 with TRBJ2-7, with 11 bases that match TRBD1. CDR3 size: 16 residues. CDR1 and CDR2 (germline): SGHTA, FQGNSA. Trimming removed 5 bases from V and 4 bases from J; junction bases left unmatched: 10. In nucleotides, the CDR3 is TGTGCCAGCAGCCGAGATCCGGGACAGGGGGTGTACGAGCAGTACTTC. Translated: CASSRDPGQGVYEQYF.

This clone is a singleton in its sample. The V gene is TRBV6-5, the J gene TRBJ2-1; tentatively, D is TRBD2 (7 bases). Looked up from germline, CDR1 is MNHEY and CDR2 is SVGAGI. Trimming left V 10 bases short and J 4 bases short, with 20 bases between. The CDR3 extends over 15 amino acids. The CDR3 loop is CAISPGGLEYNEQFF. The DNA for the CDR3 is TGTGCCATCTCACCCGGGGGGCTCGAATACAATGAGCAGTTCTTC.

V is TRBV6-5 and J is TRBJ2-7, with TRBD1 identical over 8 bases. V lost 6 bases to trimming and J lost 5 bases; unmatched junction nucleotides: 9. CDR1 is MNHEY, CDR2 SVGAGI, per germline. The CDR3 contains 14 residues. CDR3 coding DNA: TGTGCCAGCAGCTTTACGGGACAGGTGGACGAGCAGTACTTC. Translated: CASSFTGQVDEQYF.

Sample share makes this clone medium-sized (0.01 to 0.1%). This chain uses TRBV4-1 with TRBJ2-2; D is undetermined. Deletions cut 1 base from V and 2 bases from J, with 8 bases between. The CDR3 is made up of 15 amino acids. The V gene's germline CDR1 is MGHRA and CDR2 YSYEKL. CDR3 in amino acids: CASSQGQENTGELFF. The DNA of the CDR3 is TGCGCCAGCAGCCAAGGGCAAGAAAACACCGGGGAGCTGTTTTTT.

V is TRBV4-2 and J is TRBJ1-2; D gene uncertain. The CDR3 is 15 amino acids. V was shortened by 4 bases and J by 3 bases, with 15 bases between the two germline ends. Germline V gene data show CDR1 as LGHNA and CDR2 as YNFKEQ. The CDR3 coding sequence is TGTGCCAGCAGCCCCGACACTCCTGTCTACTATGGCTACACCTTC. It yields the protein CASSPDTPVYYGYTF.

This clone has a single count. V usage is TRBV4-1 and J usage is TRBJ1-2, with no clear D. The CDR3 is made up of 17 amino acids. V lost 2 bases and J lost 4, with 20 bases in between. CDR1 is MGHRA and CDR2 is YSYEKL in the germline V gene. The CDR3 here is CASSQPQVGSGGYGYTF. CDR3 DNA: TGCGCCAGCAGCCAACCCCAGGTCGGATCGGGAGGCTATGGCTACACCTTC.

The chain recombines TRBV5-1 with TRBJ2-1; TRBD2 matches at 7 bases. CDR3 size: 16 residues. Germline CDR1 and CDR2: SGHRS and YFSETQ. Losses at the gene ends were 0 bases for V and 2 bases for J; bases not matched to a gene: 5. CDR3 sequence reads: CASSLVPRGTYNEQFF. The CDR3, as DNA: TGCGCCAGCAGCTTGGTTCCGCGGGGGACCTACAATGAGCAGTTCTTC.

The chain links TRBV7-9 to TRBJ2-3; tentative D call: TRBD2 (6 bases). Germline assignment: CDR1 SEHNR and CDR2 FQNEAQ (reference sequence). CDR3 length equals 15 residues. Trimming took off 4 bases at V and 2 bases at J, with 13 bases between the two ends. Written as DNA, the CDR3 is TGTGCCAGCAGCTCCCGGGCGGGGTACACAGATACGCAGTATTTT. Protein product: CASSSRAGYTDTQYF.

The J gene is TRBJ2-7, the V gene TRBV6-5; 9 bases agree with TRBD1. The CDR3 length is 15 residues. The V gene end was trimmed by 5 bases and the J gene end by 6 bases; junction bases not matched to a gene: 11. Looked up from germline, CDR1 is MNHEY and CDR2 is SVGAGI. The CDR3 nucleotides read TGTGCCAGCAGTCGTTCCGGGACAGGGATGGTCGAGCAGTACTTC. As protein: CASSRSGTGMVEQYF.

This clone was seen a handful of times. This rearrangement joins TRBV11-2 to TRBJ2-5, with 14 bases matching TRBD2. Germline loops: CDR1 SGHAT, CDR2 FQNNGV. Trimming took 1 base from V and 0 from J; bases not matched to a gene: 7. CDR3 length: 19 amino acids. CDR3 in DNA: TGTGCCAGCAGCTTAGTATTTCCGGGACTAGCGGGGGACCAAGAGACCCAGTACTTC. This translates into CASSLVFPGLAGDQETQYF.

J is TRBJ2-7 and V is TRBV29-1; TRBD1 might be the D (6 bases). The V and J ends lost 3 bases and 2 bases respectively, with 11 bases between them. Per germline, CDR1 SQVTM and CDR2 ANQGSEA. The CDR3 covers 13 residues. The CDR3 DNA sequence: TGCAGCGTTGATTCACAGGGCCCCTACGAGCAGTACTTC. Protein product: CSVDSQGPYEQYF.

This rearrangement joins TRBV29-1 to TRBJ2-7, with 7 bases identical to TRBD1. The CDR3 is 13 amino acids. The V and J ends lost 7 bases and 3 bases, in that order; junction bases with no gene match: 9. From germline, CDR1 is SQVTM and CDR2 ANQGSEA. CDR3 bases: TGCAGCGCAAAGGGGACAGCGAACTACGAGCAGTACTTC. This encodes CSAKGTANYEQYF.

This clone was detected once. The chain carries TRBV27 and TRBJ2-6; 7 nucleotides agree with TRBD1. CDR3 length: 18 amino acids. V shed 5 bases, J shed 0 bases, and the junction held 10 bases outside the gene matches. Germline CDR1 MNHEY, CDR2 SMNVEV (reference sequence). In nucleotides, the CDR3 is TGTGCCAGCAGTCGTAGACAGGGAGATTTCTCTGGGGCCAACGTCCTGACTTTC. It specifies CASSRRQGDFSGANVLTF.

V gene TRBV19 combines with J gene TRBJ2-3, with 10 bases lining up with TRBD1. Germline CDR1 reads LNHDA; CDR2 reads SQIVND (reference sequence). CDR3 length: 16 amino acids. Losses at the gene ends were 5 bases for V and 6 bases for J; bases not matched to a gene: 11. Here the CDR3 DNA reads TGTGCCAGTAGTCGGAGGGACAGGGGCGCAGGGGATACGCAGTATTTT. Amino acids: CASSRRDRGAGDTQYF.

The V and J genes are TRBV6-1 and TRBJ1-6; a weak D match, TRBD1 (6 bases). V lost 1 base and J 1 base, leaving 14 bases between the germline ends. This CDR3 has 18 residues. Germline V gene lookup returns CDR1 MNHNS and CDR2 SASEGT. CDR3: CASSEGRGGRSYNSPLHF. The CDR3 DNA sequence: TGTGCCAGCAGTGAAGGCAGGGGCGGTAGGTCCTATAATTCACCCCTCCACTTT.

This chain connects TRBV11-1 to TRBJ2-5; weak D call: TRBD1 (6 bases). CDR3 length equals 15 residues. Trimming cost V 0 bases and J 5 bases, with 13 bases left between them. The V gene's germline CDR1 is SGHAT and CDR2 FQDESV (reference sequence). The CDR3 DNA follows: TGTGCCAGCAGCTTAGCGGGGGCACCTGGGGAGACCCAGTACTTC. Translated, it gives CASSLAGAPGETQYF.

The chain couples TRBV2 to TRBJ1-6; D unresolved. The germline V and J ends were trimmed by 6 bases and 0 bases, with 12 bases remaining between them. This CDR3 spans 16 amino acids. CDR1 and CDR2 (germline): SNHLY, FYNNEI. The CDR3 spells CASRRRTSSYNSPLHF. CDR3 in DNA: TGTGCCAGCAGGCGGCGTACTAGCTCCTATAATTCACCCCTCCACTTT.

The chain has TRBV6-5 and TRBJ1-4; perhaps TRBD1 as D (6 bases). With 5 bases removed from V and 3 bases from J, the gap between germline ends came to 13 bases. The CDR3 extends over 15 amino acids. The V gene's germline CDR1 is MNHEY and CDR2 SVGAGI. Here the CDR3 DNA reads TGTGCCAGCAGTCCAGGACAGTTGTCTAATGAAAAACTGTTTTTT. Translating gives CASSPGQLSNEKLFF.